This T cell receptor (beta chain) is from a study of blood T cell repertoires in COVID-19. Study context: Spain, Italy and the United States supplied samples that represented acute and convalescent COVID-19. From T cells, B-cell-depleted T cells, or PBMCs came the material, which was cDNA or gDNA.

This clone was seen only a few times. The germline gives CDR1 MGHDK, CDR2 SYGVNS. After removal of 1 base from V and 10 bases from J, the junction contained 3 bases not matched to a gene. The CDR3 loop spans 15 amino acids. The data were produced by immunoSEQ multiplex PCR, yet TCRdb's version contains in-frame clones alone and is incomplete. The sample yields about 190,000 clones, 75% to 90% seen once. This clonotype originated in a middle-aged man with acute or convalescent COVID-19. The sequenced sample was peripheral blood. The chain couples TRBV25-1 to TRBJ1-6; TRBD1 agrees at 11 bases. This CDR3 reads CASSELGTGGSPLHF. The DNA for the CDR3 is TGTGCCAGCAGTGAATTGGGGACAGGGGGATCACCCCTCCACTTT.